Many counts were recorded for the clone carrying this T cell receptor beta chain. The sample originates from a study of blood T cell repertoires in COVID-19. Study information: The samples span acute and convalescent COVID-19 from the United States, Italy and Spain. From T cells, B-cell-depleted T cells, or PBMCs came the material, which was cDNA or gDNA.

Original analysis: Amplification of reference gene primers was used by the study to estimate nucleated cell counts. Using immunoSEQ multiplex PCR, the repertoire was profiled, and TCRdb retains in-frame clones only, with some absent. Clonal size and the V and J genes are those of that table, whereas D and trimming came from the DNA. The repertoire consists of about 210,000 clones, with roughly 80% occurring once and the leading ten covering about 7.2%. From germline, CDR1 is LNHDA and CDR2 SQIVND (reference sequence). CDR3 length equals 14 residues. V was clipped by 9 bases and J by 3 bases; unmatched bases: 11.

This TCR came from an older woman with acute or convalescent COVID-19. J is TRBJ2-7 and V is TRBV19, with 7 bases matching TRBD1. The sequenced sample was peripheral blood. In DNA, the CDR3 is TGTGCCAGCAAAGTGGCTTCAGGGGGCTACGAGCAGTACTTC. It translates to CASKVASGGYEQYF.